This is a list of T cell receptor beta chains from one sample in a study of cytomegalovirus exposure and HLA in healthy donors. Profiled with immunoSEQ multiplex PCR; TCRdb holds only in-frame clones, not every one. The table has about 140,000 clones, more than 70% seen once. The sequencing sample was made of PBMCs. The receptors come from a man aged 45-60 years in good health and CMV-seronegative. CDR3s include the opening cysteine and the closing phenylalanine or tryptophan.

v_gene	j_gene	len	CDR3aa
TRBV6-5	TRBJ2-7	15	CASSYTGIKPYEQYF
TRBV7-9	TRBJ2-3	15	CASSSGGRGTDTQYF
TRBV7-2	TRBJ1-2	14	CASSSRQGAYGYTF
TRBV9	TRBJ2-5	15	CASSASGGAGETQYF
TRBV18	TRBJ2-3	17	CASSPPYAGGSTDTQYF
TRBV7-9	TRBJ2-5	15	CASSLVSRVTETQYF
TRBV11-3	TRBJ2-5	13	CASSWDREETQYF
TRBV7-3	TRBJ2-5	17	CASRDTKGGPFQETQYF
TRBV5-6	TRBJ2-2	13	CASRDTYTGELFF
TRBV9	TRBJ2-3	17	CASSVGSGTTGTDTQYF
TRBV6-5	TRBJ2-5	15	CASRRLDSRIETQYF
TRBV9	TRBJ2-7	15	CASSVEPGLAYEQYF
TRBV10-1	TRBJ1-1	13	CASSVTGKREAFF
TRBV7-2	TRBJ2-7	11	CASSLVDEQYF
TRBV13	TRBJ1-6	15	CASSLTRQGTSPLHF
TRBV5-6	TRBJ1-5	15	CASSLRVGRGQPQHF
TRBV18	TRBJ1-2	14	CASSSQGAADGYTF
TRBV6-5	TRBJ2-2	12	CASSPDTGELFF
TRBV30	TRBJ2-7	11	CAWSRRDEQYF
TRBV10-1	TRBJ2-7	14	CASSESSGDYEQYF
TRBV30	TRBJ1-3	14	CAWGTPNSGNTIYF
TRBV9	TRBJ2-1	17	CASSPDTGTSEYNEQFF
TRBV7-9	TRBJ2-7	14	CASSPPTDYYEQYF
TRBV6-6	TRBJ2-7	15	CASSYKSGTGDEQYF
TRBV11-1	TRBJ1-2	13	CASSLGENLGYTF
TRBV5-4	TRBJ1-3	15	CASSQGALGGNTIYF
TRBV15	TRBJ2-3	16	CATSGGLAGGTDTQYF
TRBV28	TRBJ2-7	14	CASIVAGSRGEQYF
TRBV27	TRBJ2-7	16	CASSAGRREHWYEQYF
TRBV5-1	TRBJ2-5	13	CASSLATGETQYF
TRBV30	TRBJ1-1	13	CAWSATVNTEAFF
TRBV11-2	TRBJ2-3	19	CASSRRLGTTGSSTDTQYF